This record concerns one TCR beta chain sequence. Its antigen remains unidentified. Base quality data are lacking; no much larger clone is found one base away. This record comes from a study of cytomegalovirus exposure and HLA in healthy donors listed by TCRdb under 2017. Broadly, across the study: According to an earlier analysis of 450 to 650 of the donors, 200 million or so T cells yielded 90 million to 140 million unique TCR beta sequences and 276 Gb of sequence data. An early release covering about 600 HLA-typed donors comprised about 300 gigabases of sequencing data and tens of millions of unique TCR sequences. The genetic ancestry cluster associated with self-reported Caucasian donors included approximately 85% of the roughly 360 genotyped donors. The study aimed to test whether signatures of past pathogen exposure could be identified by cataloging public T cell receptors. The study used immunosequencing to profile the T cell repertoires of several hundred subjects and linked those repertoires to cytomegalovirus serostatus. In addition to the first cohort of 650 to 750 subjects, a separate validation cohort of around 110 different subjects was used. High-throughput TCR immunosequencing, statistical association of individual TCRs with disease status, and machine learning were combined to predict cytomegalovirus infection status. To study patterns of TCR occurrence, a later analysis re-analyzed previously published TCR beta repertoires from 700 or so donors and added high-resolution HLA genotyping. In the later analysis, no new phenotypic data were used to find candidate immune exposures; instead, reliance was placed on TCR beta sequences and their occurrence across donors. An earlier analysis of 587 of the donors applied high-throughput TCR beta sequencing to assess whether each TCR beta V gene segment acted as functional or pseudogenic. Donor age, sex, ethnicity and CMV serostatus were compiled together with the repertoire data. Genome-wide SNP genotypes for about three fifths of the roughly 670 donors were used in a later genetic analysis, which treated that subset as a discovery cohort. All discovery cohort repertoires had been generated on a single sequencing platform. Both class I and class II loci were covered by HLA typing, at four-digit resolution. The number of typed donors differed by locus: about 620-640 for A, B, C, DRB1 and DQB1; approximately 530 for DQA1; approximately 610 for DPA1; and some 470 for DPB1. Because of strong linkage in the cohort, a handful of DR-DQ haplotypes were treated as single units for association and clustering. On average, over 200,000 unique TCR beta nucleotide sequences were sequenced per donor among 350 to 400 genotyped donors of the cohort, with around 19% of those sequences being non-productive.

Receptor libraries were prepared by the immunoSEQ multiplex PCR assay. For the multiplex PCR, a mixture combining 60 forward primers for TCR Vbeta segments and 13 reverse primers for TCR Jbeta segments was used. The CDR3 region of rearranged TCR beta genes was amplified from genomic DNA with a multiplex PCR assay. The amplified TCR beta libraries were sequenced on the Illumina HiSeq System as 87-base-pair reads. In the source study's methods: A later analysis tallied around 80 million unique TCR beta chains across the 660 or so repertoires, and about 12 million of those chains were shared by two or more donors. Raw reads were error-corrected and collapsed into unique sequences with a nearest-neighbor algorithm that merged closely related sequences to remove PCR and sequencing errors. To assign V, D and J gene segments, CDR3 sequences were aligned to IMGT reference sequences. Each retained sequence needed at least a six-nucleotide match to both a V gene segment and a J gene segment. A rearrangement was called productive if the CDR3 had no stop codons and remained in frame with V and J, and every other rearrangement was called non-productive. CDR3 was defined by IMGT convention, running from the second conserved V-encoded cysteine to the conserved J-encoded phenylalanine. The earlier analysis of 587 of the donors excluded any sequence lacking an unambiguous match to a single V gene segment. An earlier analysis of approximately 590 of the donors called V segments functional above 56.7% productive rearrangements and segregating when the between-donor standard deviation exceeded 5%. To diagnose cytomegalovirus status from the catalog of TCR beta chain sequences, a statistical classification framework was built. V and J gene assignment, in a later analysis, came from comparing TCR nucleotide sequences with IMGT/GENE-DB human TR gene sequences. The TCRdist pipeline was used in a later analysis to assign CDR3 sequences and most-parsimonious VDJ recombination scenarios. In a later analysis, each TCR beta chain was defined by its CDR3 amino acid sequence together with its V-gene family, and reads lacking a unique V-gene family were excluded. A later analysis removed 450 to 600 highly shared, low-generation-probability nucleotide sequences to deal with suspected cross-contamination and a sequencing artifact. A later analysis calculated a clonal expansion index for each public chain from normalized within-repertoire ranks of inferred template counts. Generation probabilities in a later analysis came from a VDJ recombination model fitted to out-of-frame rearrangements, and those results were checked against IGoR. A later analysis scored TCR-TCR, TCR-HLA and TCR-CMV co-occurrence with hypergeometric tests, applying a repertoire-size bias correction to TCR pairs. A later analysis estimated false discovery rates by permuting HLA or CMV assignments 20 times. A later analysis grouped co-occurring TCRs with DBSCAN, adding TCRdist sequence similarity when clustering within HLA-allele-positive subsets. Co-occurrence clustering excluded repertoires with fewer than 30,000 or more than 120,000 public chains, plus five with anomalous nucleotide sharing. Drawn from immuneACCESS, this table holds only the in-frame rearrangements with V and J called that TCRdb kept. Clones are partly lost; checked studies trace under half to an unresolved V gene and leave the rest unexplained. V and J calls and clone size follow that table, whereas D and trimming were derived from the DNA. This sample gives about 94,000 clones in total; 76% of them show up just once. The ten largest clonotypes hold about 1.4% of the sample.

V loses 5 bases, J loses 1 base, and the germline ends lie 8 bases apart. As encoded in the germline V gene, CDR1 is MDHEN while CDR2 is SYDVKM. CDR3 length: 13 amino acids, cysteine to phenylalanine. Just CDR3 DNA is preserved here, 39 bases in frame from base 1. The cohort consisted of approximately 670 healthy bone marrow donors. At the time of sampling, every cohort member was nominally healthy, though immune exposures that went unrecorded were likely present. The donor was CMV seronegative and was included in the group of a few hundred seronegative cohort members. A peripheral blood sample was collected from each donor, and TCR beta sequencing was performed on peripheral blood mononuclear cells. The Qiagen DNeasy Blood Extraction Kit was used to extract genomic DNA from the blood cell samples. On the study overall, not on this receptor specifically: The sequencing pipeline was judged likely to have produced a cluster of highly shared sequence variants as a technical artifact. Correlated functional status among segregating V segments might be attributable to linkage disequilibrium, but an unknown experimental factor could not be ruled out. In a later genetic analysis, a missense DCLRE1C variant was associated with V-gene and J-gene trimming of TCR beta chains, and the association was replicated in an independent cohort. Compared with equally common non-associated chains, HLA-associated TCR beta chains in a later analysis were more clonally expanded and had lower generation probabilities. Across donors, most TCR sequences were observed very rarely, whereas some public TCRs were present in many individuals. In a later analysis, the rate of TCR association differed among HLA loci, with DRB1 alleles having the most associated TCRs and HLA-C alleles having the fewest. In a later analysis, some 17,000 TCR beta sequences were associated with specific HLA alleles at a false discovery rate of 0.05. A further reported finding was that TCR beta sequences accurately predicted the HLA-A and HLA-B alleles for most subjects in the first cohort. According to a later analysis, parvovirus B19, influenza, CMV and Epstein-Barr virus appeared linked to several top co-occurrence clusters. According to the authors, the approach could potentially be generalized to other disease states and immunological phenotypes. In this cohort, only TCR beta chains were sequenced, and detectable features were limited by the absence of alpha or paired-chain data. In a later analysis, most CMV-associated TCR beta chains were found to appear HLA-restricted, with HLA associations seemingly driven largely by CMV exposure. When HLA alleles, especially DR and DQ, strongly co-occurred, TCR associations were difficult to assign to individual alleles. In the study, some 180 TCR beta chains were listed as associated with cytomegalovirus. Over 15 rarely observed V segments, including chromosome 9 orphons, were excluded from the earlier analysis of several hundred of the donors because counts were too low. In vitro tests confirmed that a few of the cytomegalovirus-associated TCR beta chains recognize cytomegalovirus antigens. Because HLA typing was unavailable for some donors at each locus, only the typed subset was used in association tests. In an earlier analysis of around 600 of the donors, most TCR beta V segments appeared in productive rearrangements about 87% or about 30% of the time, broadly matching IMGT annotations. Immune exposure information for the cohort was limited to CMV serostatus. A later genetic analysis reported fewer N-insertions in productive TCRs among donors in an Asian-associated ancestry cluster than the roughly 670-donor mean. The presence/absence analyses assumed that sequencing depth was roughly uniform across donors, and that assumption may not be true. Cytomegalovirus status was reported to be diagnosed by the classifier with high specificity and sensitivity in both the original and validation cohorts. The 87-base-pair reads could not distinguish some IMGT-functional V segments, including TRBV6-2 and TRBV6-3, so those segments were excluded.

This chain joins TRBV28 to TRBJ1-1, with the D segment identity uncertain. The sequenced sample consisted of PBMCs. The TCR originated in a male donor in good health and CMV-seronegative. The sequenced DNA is TGTGCCAGCAGTGCCGGGGAGAACACTGAAGCTTTCTTT. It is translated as CASSAGENTEAFF.